This is a list of T cell receptor beta chains from one sample in a study of blood T cell repertoires in COVID-19. TCRdb's table, derived via immunoSEQ multiplex PCR, lists solely in-frame clones and lacks some. In the table there are about 99,000 clones, 70% to 90% of which are singletons. What was sequenced was peripheral blood. The source is a human donor in a cohort sampled during active COVID-19. CDR3s include the opening cysteine and the closing phenylalanine or tryptophan. A D gene is named only where the DNA matches it firmly. Clone size, where shown, is once, few, many, or a class for clones that have expanded.

TGTGCCAGCAGCCTTGGACTAGCGGGAGTGGATGAGCAGTTCTTC | CASSLGLAGVDEQFF | TRBV7-7 | - | TRBJ2-1 | TRBD2
TGCGCCAGCAGCCAAGACGAGAGTGGAAGAGGTACGCAGTATTTT | CASSQDESGRGTQYF | TRBV4-1 | - | TRBJ2-3 | -
TGTGCCAGCAGTTCCCGCCGACAGGGGACGAACTATGGCTACACCTTC | CASSSRRQGTNYGYTF | TRBV2 | - | TRBJ1-2 | TRBD1
TGTGCCAGCAGCTTATCAGGTACTGAAGCTTTCTTT | CASSLSGTEAFF | TRBV7-9 | - | TRBJ1-1 | -
TGCAGTGCTAGTAACCGGGGCAGGGGGCGAACAGATACGCAGTATTTT | CSASNRGRGRTDTQYF | TRBV20-1 | - | TRBJ2-3 | TRBD1
TGTGCCAGCAGCTTTATAGAGGGAGGGCCACTCGATGAGCAGTTCTTC | CASSFIEGGPLDEQFF | TRBV9 | - | TRBJ2-1 | TRBD2
TGTGCCAGCCGTCAAGCACGAGGCACCTATAGCTACACCTTC | CASRQARGTYSYTF | TRBV27 | - | TRBJ1-2 | -
TGTGCCTGGAGTGTAGCGGGCTCCTATAATTCACCCCTCCACTTT | CAWSVAGSYNSPLHF | TRBV30 | - | TRBJ1-6 | -
TGTGCCAGCGAGGGAAACACTGAAGCTTTCTTT | CASEGNTEAFF | TRBV28 | - | TRBJ1-1 | -
TGTGCCAGCAGGGGGGCGGGCACAGATACGCAGTATTTT | CASRGAGTDTQYF | TRBV7-2 | - | TRBJ2-3 | -
TGTGCCAGCAGACGAGGTGGGGGGGGAAATGAAAAACTGTTTTTT | CASRRGGGGNEKLFF | TRBV3-1/TRBV3-2 | - | TRBJ1-4 | -
TGTGCCATCAGTGAAGGAGGGGTTGATGGCTACACCTTC | CAISEGGVDGYTF | TRBV10-3 | - | TRBJ1-2 | -
TGTGCCAGCAGCTTAGAGGGACTAGAATTGGTTTTAAATGAGCAGTTCTTC | CASSLEGLELVLNEQFF | TRBV11-2 | - | TRBJ2-1 | TRBD2
TGTGCCAGTACCCTTCCGGGACAGGGAAGTGAAAAACTGTTTTTT | CASTLPGQGSEKLFF | TRBV19 | - | TRBJ1-4 | TRBD1
TGTGCCAGCAGCTTAGAGGACAGACGAAACATTCAGTACTTC | CASSLEDRRNIQYF | TRBV7-2 | few | TRBJ2-4 | -
TGTGCCAGCAGCTTGGAGGGAGCCCAAAACACCATATATTTT | CASSLEGAQNTIYF | TRBV5-6 | - | TRBJ1-3 | -
TGCAGCGTTGAAGGGGGCAGGACGAGCTCCTACGAGCAGTACTTC | CSVEGGRTSSYEQYF | TRBV29-1 | - | TRBJ2-7 | -
TGTGCCAGCAGCTTAGCGACAGGATGGAATGGAAACACCATATATTTT | CASSLATGWNGNTIYF | TRBV7-2 | few | TRBJ1-3 | -
TGCGCCAGCAGCCAAGAAGGGTGGGAGGGGCAGTACTTC | CASSQEGWEGQYF | TRBV4-3 | - | TRBJ2-7 | TRBD2
TGTGCCAGCAGCACCACAGGGTACTCCAATCAGCCCCAGCATTTT | CASSTTGYSNQPQHF | TRBV6-5 | - | TRBJ1-5 | -
TGTGCCAGCAGCTTAGTCAGGGGCGGTGGCTACACCTTC | CASSLVRGGGYTF | TRBV7-2 | - | TRBJ1-2 | -
TGTGCCAGCAGCCTCGGGACAGGGGTTTACAATGAGCAGTTCTTC | CASSLGTGVYNEQFF | TRBV7-6 | few | TRBJ2-1 | TRBD1
TGTGCCAGCAGCCCTGGGGTAGCGGGGCCACAAGAGACCCAGTACTTC | CASSPGVAGPQETQYF | TRBV4-2 | - | TRBJ2-5 | TRBD2
TGTGCCAGCTCACCAGAAGGGACAGGGGTTACTGAAGCTTTCTTT | CASSPEGTGVTEAFF | TRBV18 | - | TRBJ1-1 | TRBD1
TGTGCCAGCACCTCGGACCGGGGAAACTATCAGCCCCAGCATTTT | CASTSDRGNYQPQHF | TRBV7-9 | - | TRBJ1-5 | -
TGTGCCAGCAGTGTGGGACAGGGGGCCGGTGGCTACACCTTC | CASSVGQGAGGYTF | TRBV2 | - | TRBJ1-2 | TRBD1
TGTGCCACCAGTGATCAGGGGATTGAGGGCTACACCTTC | CATSDQGIEGYTF | TRBV24-1 | - | TRBJ1-2 | -
TGCGCCAGCAGCCGACGGACAGGGGGCTATGATGAGCAGTTCTTC | CASSRRTGGYDEQFF | TRBV5-1 | few | TRBJ2-1 | TRBD1
TGTGCCAGCAACGAACACGTTACCACGGGGGAGCAGTACTTC | CASNEHVTTGEQYF | TRBV2 | - | TRBJ2-7 | -
TGTGCCAGCAGCTTCCCGCAGGGGGCGGTTGACTATGGCTACACCTTC | CASSFPQGAVDYGYTF | TRBV5-6 | - | TRBJ1-2 | TRBD1
TGTGCCTGGGGGACAGGCGGGAACCAAGAGACCCAGTACTTC | CAWGTGGNQETQYF | TRBV2 | - | TRBJ2-5 | TRBD1
TGTGCCAGCAGCTCGCGGCGGGGCCGGAACACTGAAGCTTTCTTT | CASSSRRGRNTEAFF | TRBV7-2 | - | TRBJ1-1 | -
TGTGCCAGCAGCTCTCCGACAGGGAGTATCGGTGGCTACACCTTC | CASSSPTGSIGGYTF | TRBV11-2 | - | TRBJ1-2 | TRBD1
TGTGCCAGCAGCCCACTATGGACAGGGGCCTATGGCTACACCTTC | CASSPLWTGAYGYTF | TRBV7-6 | - | TRBJ1-2 | TRBD1
TGTGCCAGCAGCCACCCAGGGGGTCCTGGAAACACCATATATTTT | CASSHPGGPGNTIYF | TRBV7-9 | few | TRBJ1-3 | TRBD1
TGTGCCAGCAGCCAGTACATAGGGACAGGGGCCCACTACGAGCAGTACTTC | CASSQYIGTGAHYEQYF | TRBV3-1/TRBV3-2 | - | TRBJ2-7 | TRBD1
TGTGCCAGTAGTCACCCGGACAGGGCAATTTCCAAGACCCAGTACTTC | CASSHPDRAISKTQYF | TRBV19 | - | TRBJ2-5 | TRBD1
TGCGCCAGCAGCTCGGCATCGGGGGAGACCCAGTACTTC | CASSSASGETQYF | TRBV5-1 | - | TRBJ2-5 | -
TGCGCCAGCAGTTCTAGCGGGGGGGCTTGGGAGACCCAGTACTTC | CASSSSGGAWETQYF | TRBV10-2 | - | TRBJ2-5 | TRBD2
TGTGCCAGCAGCCAAGATCTGAGACTAGGGACCCCGGAGACCCAGTACTTC | CASSQDLRLGTPETQYF | TRBV3-1/TRBV3-2 | - | TRBJ2-5 | -
TGTGCCAGCAGTTTACAGGGCCCCTACGAGCAGTACTTC | CASSLQGPYEQYF | TRBV27 | once | TRBJ2-7 | -
TGCGCCAGCAGCCAAGATGGCGGGCAGGGGGGAGGCACTGAAGCTTTCTTT | CASSQDGGQGGGTEAFF | TRBV4-3 | - | TRBJ1-1 | TRBD1
TGTGCCAGCAGCCATTCCGGACAGGGGGCATCAGAGACCCAGTACTTC | CASSHSGQGASETQYF | TRBV14 | few | TRBJ2-5 | TRBD1
TGCGCCAGCAGCCAAGAGACTAGCTATCAAGAGACCCAGTACTTC | CASSQETSYQETQYF | TRBV4-3 | - | TRBJ2-5 | TRBD2
TGTGCCAGCAGCTTGGGGGGGACTGGGGCCAACGTCCTGACTTTC | CASSLGGTGANVLTF | TRBV6-5 | - | TRBJ2-6 | TRBD2
TGTGCCACCAGCAGAGATGGACTAGCGGGAGTCGTAGCCAAAAACATTCAGTACTTC | CATSRDGLAGVVAKNIQYF | TRBV15 | - | TRBJ2-4 | TRBD2
TGTGCCAGCAGCCAGTTAGGCAGGGGCGGCTACACCTTC | CASSQLGRGGYTF | TRBV3-1/TRBV3-2 | - | TRBJ1-2 | -
TGTGCCAGCAGCTTGAGGCTGGGAGGCTTCGGGTTCTATGGCTACACCTTC | CASSLRLGGFGFYGYTF | TRBV5-5 | - | TRBJ1-2 | -